This passage covers 17 T cell receptor beta chains from one sample sequenced in a study of shared clonotypes between healthy human individuals (dated by TCRdb to the early 2020s). The protocol used for the library was the immunoSEQ multiplex PCR assay. Held by TCRdb, this immuneACCESS table contains in-frame sequences only and omits some clones. Under half of the omission traces to an unresolved V gene where checked; the cause of the rest is unknown. Across this sample there are 450,000 to 500,000 clones, with over 70% seen only once. Roughly 13% of the sample goes to the ten largest clones. The sample was PBMCs. The receptors stem from a woman aged 40-49 years in good health. Some clones in this sample may be carry-over from other donors' samples.

This clone was counted a few times. This rearrangement joins TRBV27 to TRBJ2-7; 7 bases agree with TRBD2. The CDR3 is made up of 14 amino acids. Germline V lookup: CDR1 MNHEY, CDR2 SMNVEV (reference sequence). The J segment lost 7 bases and the V segment lost 2 bases, leaving 8 bases of the junction unmatched. CDR3 sequence (DNA): TGTGCCAGCAGTTTAGCGGGAGAGTCGAGGGAGCAGTACTTC. It encodes CASSLAGESREQYF.

The V and J genes are TRBV9 and TRBJ1-1; D unclear. Trimming removed 8 bases from V and 0 bases from J, with 17 bases in between. The germline CDR1 and CDR2 sequences are SGDLS and YYNGEE. CDR3 length: 15 residues. The CDR3 sequence is CASSPRPVLNTEAFF. The CDR3 nucleotides read TGTGCCAGTAGCCCTCGCCCCGTGCTGAACACTGAAGCTTTCTTT.

The CDR3 DNA is TGTGCCAGCAGTTTAAGGAGGGCCACGCAGTATTTT. Its protein is CASSLRRATQYF. The V gene is TRBV28, the J gene TRBJ2-3; tentatively, D is TRBD2 (6 bases). Germline V gene data show CDR1 as MDHEN and CDR2 as SYDVKM. V was shortened by 2 bases and J by 9 bases, with 9 bases between the two germline ends. CDR3 length: 12 amino acids.

This clone appeared a few times. The CDR3 sequence is CASRSVSGEDTQYF. Written as DNA, the CDR3 is TGCGCCAGCAGATCGGTGTCGGGGGAAGATACGCAGTATTTT. The rearrangement links TRBV10-2 to TRBJ2-3, with TRBD2 as a possible D gene (6 bases). V was trimmed by 6 bases and J by 5 bases, leaving 15 bases between them. The CDR3 contains 14 residues. Germline V gene sequence: CDR1 WSHSY, CDR2 SAAADI.

This clone has just a few counts. The chain is built from TRBV18 and TRBJ2-7; 8 bases fit TRBD1. The trim removed 7 bases at V and 8 bases at J, leaving 10 bases unmatched. The CDR3 length is 13 residues. Germline V gives CDR1 KGHSH, CDR2 LQKENI. The CDR3 nucleotides read TGTGCCAGCTTAGAGACAGGGGCTGGGAAGCAGTACTTC. Translated: CASLETGAGKQYF.

Note on this clone: This may stem from a read error, because a much larger clone lies one nucleotide away. The gene calls are TRBV5-1 and TRBJ2-2, with 10 bases lining up with TRBD2. Germline CDR1 SGHRS, CDR2 YFSETQ. The CDR3 runs to 22 residues. Trimming removed 0 bases from V and 11 bases from J; junction bases left unmatched: 28. CDR3 sequence (DNA): TGCGCCAGCAGCTTGGAGACTAGCGGGTGGTGGGACCAAGAGCACCAAGAAAGAGAGCTGTTTTTT. Amino acids: CASSLETSGWWDQEHQERELFF.

J is TRBJ2-1 and V is TRBV30; no reliable D call. CDR3 size: 15 residues. The germline V and J ends were trimmed by 3 bases and 3 bases, with 15 bases remaining between them. CDR1 and CDR2 from the germline V gene are GTSNPN and SVGIG (reference sequence). CDR3 sequence reads: CAWSPKNPFYNEQFF. The CDR3 region has the DNA TGTGCCTGGAGCCCCAAGAACCCCTTCTACAATGAGCAGTTCTTC.

The rearrangement uses TRBV6-6 and TRBJ2-7, with TRBD1 identical over 8 bases. Germline V lookup: CDR1 MNHNY, CDR2 SVGAGI (reference sequence). The CDR3 is 14 amino acids. V shed 6 bases, J shed 6 bases, and the junction held 10 bases outside the gene matches. Here the CDR3 reads CASSPPGGNFEQYF. The CDR3 bases are TGTGCCAGCAGCCCACCAGGGGGCAACTTCGAGCAGTACTTC.

V is TRBV5-8 and J is TRBJ2-1, with D perhaps matching TRBD1 (5 bases). In germline, CDR1 is SGHTS, CDR2 YDEGEE. The CDR3 is made up of 13 amino acids. Trimming took off 2 bases at V and 3 bases at J, with 6 bases between the two ends. Written as DNA, the CDR3 is TGTGCCAGCAGCTTCAGGGACTACAATGAGCAGTTCTTC. The encoded protein is CASSFRDYNEQFF.

As to this clone: A far larger clone is only one base removed, so a read error is likely. The chain recombines TRBV5-1 with TRBJ1-5; D gene uncertain. This CDR3 has 13 residues. CDR1 and CDR2 from the germline V gene are SGHRS and YFSETQ. V dropped 4 bases and J dropped 11 bases, with 16 bases sitting between them. The CDR3 reads CASSTVPGGAQHF. CDR3 DNA: TGCGCCAGCAGCACGGTCCCAGGCGGAGCCCAGCATTTT.

This sequence joins TRBV5-4 and TRBJ1-1; no firm D call. The CDR3 is 15 amino acids. Germline loops: CDR1 SGHNT, CDR2 YYREEE (reference sequence). With 2 bases removed from V and 4 bases from J, the gap between germline ends came to 15 bases. Written as DNA, the CDR3 is TGTGCCAGCAGCTTAAGTCCCGAGAGAGGCACTGAAGCTTTCTTT. This translates into CASSLSPERGTEAFF.

Many counts were recorded for this clone. This rearrangement joins TRBV9 to TRBJ2-7, with 8 nucleotides matching TRBD1. From germline, CDR1 is SGDLS and CDR2 YYNGEE. V gave up 3 bases and J gave up 5 bases; unmatched junction bases: 10. This CDR3 region has 15 residues. The chain's CDR3 is CASSARTGLDHEQYF. The CDR3 DNA follows: TGTGCCAGCAGCGCCAGGACAGGGTTGGACCACGAGCAGTACTTC.

About this clone: Other DNA variants within this sample encode the same CDR3. The J gene is TRBJ1-2, the V gene TRBV5-6; D remains unclear. Germline V gene lookup returns CDR1 SGHDT and CDR2 YYEEEE. The CDR3 sequence is 12 residues long. The germline V and J ends were trimmed by 2 bases and 4 bases, with 6 bases remaining between them. CDR3 protein: CASSFGLYGYTF. In DNA form, the CDR3 reads TGTGCCAGCAGCTTCGGACTCTATGGCTACACCTTC.

In regard to this clone: A far larger clone is only one base removed, so a read error is likely. Within the sample, other DNA sequences also encode this same CDR3. V is TRBV28 and J is TRBJ2-7; D remains ambiguous. The V end lost 4 bases, the J end lost 0 bases, and 1 base lay between the germline ends. The CDR3 runs to 11 residues. Germline V CDR1 and CDR2: MDHEN, SYDVKM. The CDR3 nucleotides read TGTGCCAGCAGTTCCTCCTACGAGCAGTACTTC. Residues: CASSSSYEQYF.

The chain couples TRBV6-1 to TRBJ2-4, with TRBD1 matching 7 bases. After removal of 9 bases from V and 0 bases from J, the junction contained 8 bases not matched to a gene. Germline assignment: CDR1 MNHNS and CDR2 SASEGT. There are 15 residues in the CDR3. In DNA form, the CDR3 reads TGTGCCAGTCGGACAGGCTTCCTAGCCAAAAACATTCAGTACTTC. It encodes CASRTGFLAKNIQYF.

This chain connects TRBV11-2 to TRBJ1-2, with D hard to call. From germline, CDR1 is SGHAT and CDR2 FQNNGV. The germline V and J ends were trimmed by 5 bases and 11 bases, with 18 bases remaining between them. This CDR3 contains 13 residues. The DNA of the CDR3 is TGTGCCAGCAGCCCGGGCCTCTTAGTGACGTACACCTTC. This codes for CASSPGLLVTYTF.

In regard to this clone: A much more abundant neighbour one base away suggests this may be a read error. The identical CDR3 is also encoded by other nucleotide sequences in the sample. The chain employs TRBV7-2 and TRBJ2-3; perhaps TRBD1 as D (5 bases). The CDR3 has 18 amino acids. Trimming cost V 5 bases and J 2 bases, with 23 bases left between them. CDR1 SGHTA and CDR2 FQGNSA come from the germline V gene. The CDR3 DNA reads as TGTGCCAGCAGCACGCTCAGACAGCCCGGTAGCACCACAGATACGCAGTATTTT. This translates into CASSTLRQPGSTTDTQYF.